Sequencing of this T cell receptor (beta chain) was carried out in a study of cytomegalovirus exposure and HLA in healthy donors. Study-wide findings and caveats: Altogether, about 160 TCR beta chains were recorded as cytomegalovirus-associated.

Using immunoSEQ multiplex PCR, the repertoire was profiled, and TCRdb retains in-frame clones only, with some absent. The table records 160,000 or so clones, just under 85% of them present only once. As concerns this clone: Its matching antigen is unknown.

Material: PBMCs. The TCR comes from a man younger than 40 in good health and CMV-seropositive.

For the CDR3, the DNA is TGTGCCAGCACCAACAGTGCCAATGAGCAGTTCTTC. Translating it yields CASTNSANEQFF. V usage is TRBV6-6 and J usage is TRBJ2-1; no reliable D call. CDR3 size: 12 residues. V was cut by 7 bases and J by 6 bases, with 10 bases left in between. Germline V gene lookup returns CDR1 MNHNY and CDR2 SVGAGI (reference sequence).